The 32 T cell receptor beta chains presented below share a single source sample, sequenced in a study of blood T cell repertoires in COVID-19. The data were produced by immunoSEQ multiplex PCR, yet TCRdb's version contains in-frame clones alone and is incomplete. The sample lists 85,000 to 120,000 clones, around 87% occurring once. The specimen sequenced was peripheral blood. The receptors were sampled from a man aged 50 or older with active or convalescent COVID-19.

V gene TRBV5-1 combines with J gene TRBJ1-6; tentative D call: TRBD1 (5 bases). The CDR3 is 16 amino acids. CDR1 and CDR2 from the germline V gene are SGHRS and YFSETQ. V lost 4 bases to trimming and J lost 10 bases, with 21 bases between them. CDR3 sequence reads: CASSVTGERGKSPLHF. DNA for the CDR3: TGCGCCAGCAGCGTAACAGGCGAAAGAGGAAAATCACCCCTCCACTTT.

The chain joins TRBV6-5 to TRBJ2-7; possible D gene TRBD1, 6 bases. Between the trimmed V and J ends, which lost 0 bases and 4 bases, there was a span of 13 bases. This CDR3 contains 15 residues. Per germline, CDR1 MNHEY and CDR2 SVGAGI. The CDR3 DNA reads as TGTGCCAGCAGTTACTCGGCAGGGGCGCAGTACGAGCAGTACTTC. Translated: CASSYSAGAQYEQYF.

This clone was picked up one time. The genes are TRBV30 and TRBJ1-2; D perhaps matches TRBD1 (6 bases). Between the trimmed V and J ends, which lost 3 bases and 1 base, there was a span of 9 bases. Germline CDR1 reads GTSNPN; CDR2 reads SVGIG (reference sequence). The CDR3 consists of 13 residues. This chain's CDR3 is CAWSQDSNYGYTF. As DNA, the CDR3 is TGTGCCTGGAGCCAGGACAGTAACTATGGCTACACCTTC.

The chain recombines TRBV3-1 (or the pseudogene TRBV3-2) with TRBJ2-3; D not resolved. Trimming stripped 0 bases from V and 0 bases from J, with 7 bases between. The CDR3 runs 15 residues. The germline gives CDR1 LGHDT, CDR2 YNNKEL (reference sequence). Here the CDR3 reads CASSQDRVSTDTQYF. The CDR3, as DNA: TGTGCCAGCAGCCAAGATCGGGTTAGCACAGATACGCAGTATTTT.

This sequence joins TRBV7-6 and TRBJ2-3; D is possibly TRBD2 (6 bases). The CDR3 loop spans 16 amino acids. The V gene's germline CDR1 is SGHVS and CDR2 FNYEAQ. Trimming stripped 2 bases from V and 2 bases from J, with 14 bases between. The CDR3 nucleotides read TGTGCCAGCAGCTTAAGTGGGCGGGGAACCACAGATACGCAGTATTTT. Amino acids: CASSLSGRGTTDTQYF.

This clone was counted once. This CDR3 reads CASSLVGGAQETQYF. In DNA, the CDR3 is TGTGCCAGCAGCTTAGTGGGGGGGGCTCAAGAGACCCAGTACTTC. The chain recombines TRBV7-2 with TRBJ2-5; the D gene is possibly TRBD2 (7 bases). Trimming cost V 1 base and J 2 bases, with 11 bases left between them. CDR1 and CDR2 from the germline V gene are SGHTA and FQGNSA. The CDR3 is 15 amino acids.

V gene TRBV7-9 combines with J gene TRBJ2-2, with a weak D call TRBD1 (5 bases). Trimming cost V 3 bases and J 5 bases, with 13 bases left between them. Germline assignment: CDR1 SEHNR and CDR2 FQNEAQ (reference sequence). This CDR3 spans 15 amino acids. The chain's CDR3 is CASSLVSGYTGELFF. The CDR3 nucleotides read TGTGCCAGCAGCTTGGTATCAGGGTATACCGGGGAGCTGTTTTTT.

V usage is TRBV6-4 and J usage is TRBJ2-7; D might be TRBD1 (6 bases). The CDR3 contains 16 residues. Trimming stripped 1 base from V and 4 bases from J, with 17 bases between. The germline gives CDR1 MRHNA, CDR2 SNTAGT. The CDR3 sequence is CASSDCGRGNSYEQYF. The CDR3, as DNA: TGTGCCAGCAGTGACTGTGGCAGGGGCAATTCTTACGAGCAGTACTTC.

The chain combines TRBV4-1 with TRBJ2-1; TRBD1 matches at 9 bases. This CDR3 comprises 16 residues. Germline trimming cut 4 bases from V and 9 bases from J; bases unmatched to any gene: 13. Looked up from germline, CDR1 is MGHRA and CDR2 is YSYEKL. Written as DNA, the CDR3 is TGCGCCAGCAGCCGTGGAGGGGGACAGGGAAGGGGTGAGCAGTTCTTC. Translated, it gives CASSRGGGQGRGEQFF.

In its sample, this clone was seen once. The chain carries TRBV28 and TRBJ2-5, with D perhaps matching TRBD1 (5 bases). The CDR3 sequence is 14 residues long. The germline CDR1 and CDR2 sequences are MDHEN and SYDVKM. The V and J ends lost 6 bases and 1 base respectively, with 12 bases between them. The CDR3 spells CASSSGQLQETQYF. CDR3 DNA: TGTGCCAGCAGCTCAGGACAACTCCAAGAGACCCAGTACTTC.

The rearrangement joins TRBV9 to TRBJ2-7; 8 bases are a match to TRBD1. The CDR3 sequence is 15 residues long. CDR1 and CDR2 from the germline V gene are SGDLS and YYNGEE. J was trimmed by 0 bases and V by 4 bases; bases with no gene match: 6. CDR3 sequence reads: CASSPWDRISYEQYF. The CDR3 DNA follows: TGTGCCAGCAGCCCATGGGACAGGATCTCCTACGAGCAGTACTTC. The full variable domain, in which reference TRBV9 and TRBJ2-7 provide the parts outside the CDR3, is DSGVTQTPKHLITATGQRVTLRCSPRSGDLSVYWYQQSLDQGLQFLIQYYNGEERAKGNILERFSAQQFPDLHSELNLSSLELGDSALYFCASSPWDRISYEQYFGPGTRLTVT.

The chain joins TRBV4-1 to TRBJ2-3; 10 bases align to TRBD2. Germline trimming cut 1 base from V and 3 bases from J; bases unmatched to any gene: 10. In germline, CDR1 is MGHRA, CDR2 YSYEKL. There are 18 residues in the CDR3. CDR3 DNA: TGCGCCAGCAGCCAAGTAGGGGCTAGCGGGGGTCAAACAGATACGCAGTATTTT. Protein: CASSQVGASGGQTDTQYF.

The V call is TRBV28, the J call TRBJ1-2; D ambiguous. This CDR3 has 11 amino acids. With 8 bases removed from V and 1 base from J, the gap between germline ends came to 5 bases. Germline CDR1 MDHEN, CDR2 SYDVKM. Here the CDR3 DNA reads TGTGCCAGCTTCAGTAACTATGGCTACACCTTC. Encoded protein: CASFSNYGYTF.

The rearrangement links TRBV6-5 to TRBJ2-6; D is possibly TRBD1 (5 bases). CDR1 and CDR2 (germline): MNHEY, SVGAGI. The V gene lost 2 bases and the J gene lost 3 bases, with 11 bases spanning the gap. The CDR3 consists of 16 residues. CDR3 bases: TGTGCCAGCAGTTACGGGCAGGGTGGTGGGGCCAACGTCCTGACTTTC. This encodes CASSYGQGGGANVLTF.

The chain couples TRBV5-1 to TRBJ1-2; D is perhaps TRBD1 (6 bases). Between the trimmed V and J ends, which lost 0 bases and 2 bases, there was a span of 11 bases. This CDR3 has 15 residues. Germline V lookup: CDR1 SGHRS, CDR2 YFSETQ. The CDR3 loop is CASSLAGQQNYGYTF. The CDR3 DNA sequence: TGCGCCAGCAGCTTGGCCGGACAGCAAAACTATGGCTACACCTTC. Filled out from reference TRBV5-1 and TRBJ1-2, the complete variable domain reads KAGVTQTPRYLIKTRGQQVTLSCSPISGHRSVSWYQQTPGQGLQFLFEYFSETQRNKGNFPGRFSGRQFSNSRSEMNVSTLELGDSALYLCASSLAGQQNYGYTFGSGTRLTVV.

The rearrangement uses TRBV14 and TRBJ2-7; D not certain. The V gene's germline CDR1 is SGHDN and CDR2 FVKESK. The V gene lost 0 bases and the J gene lost 9 bases, with 9 bases spanning the gap. CDR3 length equals 12 residues. In DNA form, the CDR3 reads TGTGCCAGCAGCCAAGAGAGTACGAGGCAGTACGTC. This gives the protein CASSQESTRQYV.

This chain uses TRBV19 with TRBJ1-1, with TRBD1 matching 12 bases. The V segment lost 4 bases and the J segment 5 bases; nucleotides outside the gene matches: 5. The CDR3 totals 15 residues. Germline loops: CDR1 LNHDA, CDR2 SQIVND (reference sequence). CDR3 in amino acids: CASSTRDRGRTEAFF. For the CDR3, the DNA is TGTGCCAGTAGTACCCGGGACAGGGGGCGGACTGAAGCTTTCTTT.

This clone was counted a single time. The chain uses TRBV19 and TRBJ2-1; 11 bases are shared with TRBD2. This CDR3 contains 15 residues. Germline V gives CDR1 LNHDA, CDR2 SQIVND (reference sequence). V shed 7 bases and J 0 bases; nucleotides not matched to a gene: 2. The CDR3 DNA follows: TGTGCCAGTACTAGCGGGGGGCCCTCCTACAATGAGCAGTTCTTC. Translated: CASTSGGPSYNEQFF.

Regarding this clone: Other nucleotide sequences in the sample specify the same CDR3. The genes are TRBV19 and TRBJ2-5; 7 bases map to TRBD1. Trimming cost V 4 bases and J 2 bases; bases outside gene matches: 7. Germline V gene data show CDR1 as LNHDA and CDR2 as SQIVND (reference sequence). The CDR3 is made up of 15 amino acids. CDR3 nucleotide sequence: TGTGCCAGTAGTACCTCTGGGACAGAACAAGAGACCCAGTACTTC. It encodes CASSTSGTEQETQYF.

This chain links TRBV24-1 with TRBJ1-5, with 7 positions matching TRBD1. Germline lookup yields CDR1 KGHDR and CDR2 SFDVKD. J lost 3 bases, V lost 5 bases, and 12 bases had no gene match. CDR3 length: 17 residues. CDR3 residues: CATSARPGQKNNQPQHF. DNA of the CDR3: TGTGCCACCAGTGCCCGCCCGGGACAGAAAAACAATCAGCCCCAGCATTTT.

V and J are TRBV5-6 and TRBJ2-2, with 8 bases fitting TRBD1. CDR3 size: 16 residues. The germline V gene encodes CDR1 SGHDT and CDR2 YYEEEE. The ends lost 2 bases at V and 6 bases at J; junction bases unmatched: 9. For the CDR3, the DNA is TGTGCCAGCAGCTTTAGGACCAGGGGGCCCCCCGGGGAGCTGTTTTTT. This translates into CASSFRTRGPPGELFF.

This chain connects TRBV11-2 to TRBJ2-3; TRBD2 agrees at 7 bases. Germline CDR1 and CDR2: SGHAT and FQNNGV. This CDR3 is built from 15 residues. V shed 6 bases, J shed 2 bases, and the junction held 8 bases outside the gene matches. CDR3 in amino acids: CASRGGAGITDTQYF. The DNA for the CDR3 is TGTGCCAGCAGGGGCGGAGCGGGGATCACAGATACGCAGTATTTT. The full variable domain, rest sourced from reference TRBV11-2 and TRBJ2-3, is EAGVAQSPRYKIIEKRQSVAFWCNPISGHATLYWYQQILGQGPKLLIQFQNNGVVDDSQLPKDRFSAERLKGVDSTLKIQPAKLEDSAVYLCASRGGAGITDTQYFGPGTRLTVL.

This chain joins TRBV27 and TRBJ2-1; 11 positions agree with TRBD2. CDR3 size: 18 residues. Germline V lookup: CDR1 MNHEY, CDR2 SMNVEV (reference sequence). V was pared by 4 bases and J by 4 bases, with 12 bases of the junction left unmatched. This chain's CDR3 is CASSSDTLAGGPYNEQFF. CDR3 DNA: TGTGCCAGCAGTTCCGACACTTTAGCGGGGGGGCCGTACAATGAGCAGTTCTTC.

The chain links TRBV19 to TRBJ2-1, with D maybe TRBD2 (6 bases). V was trimmed by 5 bases and J by 6 bases, leaving 17 bases between them. CDR3 length: 15 amino acids. In germline, CDR1 is LNHDA, CDR2 SQIVND (reference sequence). The CDR3 DNA is TGTGCCAGTAGTCCCATGGCGGGCGGGGCCAATGAGCAGTTCTTC. Encoded protein: CASSPMAGGANEQFF.

CDR3 residues: CASSSKDRQETQYF. CDR3 in DNA: TGTGCCAGCAGTTCCAAGGACAGACAAGAGACCCAGTACTTC. V usage is TRBV6-5 and J usage is TRBJ2-5; TRBD1 might be the D (6 bases). This CDR3 is built from 14 residues. Germline loops: CDR1 MNHEY, CDR2 SVGAGI. Trimming removed 4 bases at V and 2 bases at J, with 11 bases between.

In this sample, this clone turned up once. The CDR3 sequence: CASSEGTGAYNEQFF. The DNA for the CDR3 is TGTGCCAGCAGTGAAGGGACAGGGGCCTACAATGAGCAGTTCTTC. The rearrangement uses TRBV6-4 and TRBJ2-1, with TRBD1 matching 10 bases. CDR3 length equals 15 residues. Germline lookup yields CDR1 MRHNA and CDR2 SNTAGT. V lost 3 bases, J lost 2 bases, and 1 base stayed unmatched.

The chain is built from TRBV19 and TRBJ1-2; the D is unclear. CDR1 and CDR2 from the germline V gene are LNHDA and SQIVND (reference sequence). Deletions cut 1 base from V and 8 bases from J, with 14 bases between. The CDR3 contains 14 residues. This CDR3 reads CASSIVGSFRGYTF. Written as DNA, the CDR3 is TGTGCCAGTAGTATAGTCGGATCCTTCAGGGGCTACACCTTC.

V gene TRBV28 combines with J gene TRBJ2-1, with TRBD2 matching over 9 bases. The CDR3 length is 16 residues. V dropped 2 bases and J dropped 7; count of bases not matched to a gene: 9. CDR1 and CDR2 from the germline V gene are MDHEN and SYDVKM. Here the CDR3 DNA reads TGTGCCAGCAGTTTAGGCGGCGGGGGGGGTAGAAATGAGCAGTTCTTC. It codes for CASSLGGGGGRNEQFF.

This clone was found a few times. J is TRBJ2-2 and V is TRBV30; 8 nucleotides align to TRBD1. CDR3 size: 14 residues. V dropped 0 bases and J dropped 6; count of bases not matched to a gene: 3. The germline gives CDR1 GTSNPN, CDR2 SVGIG (reference sequence). The DNA of the CDR3 is TGTGCCTGGAGTGTACTACAGGGGGCCGGGGAGCTGTTTTTT. Its protein product is CAWSVLQGAGELFF. Filled out from reference TRBV30 and TRBJ2-2, the complete variable domain reads SQTIHQWPATLVQPVGSPLSLECTVEGTSNPNLYWYRQAAGRGLQLLFYSVGIGQISSEVPQNLSASRPQDRQFILSSKKLLLSDSGFYLCAWSVLQGAGELFFGEGSRLTVL.

The chain has TRBV6-9 and TRBJ1-5, with a weak D call TRBD1 (6 bases). Per germline, CDR1 MNHGY and CDR2 SVAAGI. The CDR3 is made up of 17 amino acids. Trimming removed 1 base from V and 0 bases from J, with 13 bases in between. The CDR3 is CASSYWTRGYSNQPQHF. In DNA form, the CDR3 reads TGTGCCAGCAGTTATTGGACCAGGGGTTATAGCAATCAGCCCCAGCATTTT.

As concerns this clone: Other DNA sequences in this specimen translate into the identical CDR3. The V call is TRBV5-1, the J call TRBJ1-6; 8 bases fit TRBD1. CDR3 size: 15 residues. Germline values: CDR1 SGHRS, CDR2 YFSETQ. J lost 8 bases, V lost 0 bases, and 4 bases had no gene match. CDR3 region: CASSLAGTGYSPLHF. The CDR3, as DNA: TGCGCCAGCAGCTTGGCCGGGACAGGATATTCACCCCTCCACTTT.

The rearrangement links TRBV23-1 to TRBJ2-6; D unresolved. TRBV23-1 is labeled an ORF, and its function is uncertain. The CDR3 length is 17 residues. Deletions cut 2 bases from V and 0 bases from J, with 11 bases between. Here the CDR3 DNA reads TGCGCCAGCAGTCAAAGAGATAGCCGCTCTGGGGCCAACGTCCTGACTTTC. Its protein product is CASSQRDSRSGANVLTF.